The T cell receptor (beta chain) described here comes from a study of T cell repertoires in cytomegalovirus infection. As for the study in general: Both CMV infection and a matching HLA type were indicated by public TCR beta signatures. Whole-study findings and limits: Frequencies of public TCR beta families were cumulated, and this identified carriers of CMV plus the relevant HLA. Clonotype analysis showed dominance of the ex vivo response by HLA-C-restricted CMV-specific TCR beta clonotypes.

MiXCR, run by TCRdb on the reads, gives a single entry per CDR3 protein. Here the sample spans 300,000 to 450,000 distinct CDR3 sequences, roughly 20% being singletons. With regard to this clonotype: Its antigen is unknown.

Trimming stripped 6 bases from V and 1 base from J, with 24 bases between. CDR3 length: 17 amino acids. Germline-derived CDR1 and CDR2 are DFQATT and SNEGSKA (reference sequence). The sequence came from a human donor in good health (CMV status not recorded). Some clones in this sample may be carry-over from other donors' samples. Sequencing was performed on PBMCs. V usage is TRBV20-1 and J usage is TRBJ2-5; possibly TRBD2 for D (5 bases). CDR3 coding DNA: TGCAGTGCCATCTACCCCTTGCCCTACGCGGGCCAAGAGACCCAGTACTTC. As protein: CSAIYPLPYAGQETQYF.